The present T cell receptor beta chain was sequenced within a study of shared clonotypes between healthy human individuals. Positively selected for CCR7, the CD45RO-negative cells used as naive CD8 cells excluded terminally differentiated effector memory CD45RA+ cells. This clone appeared once. The V and J ends lost 1 base and 5 bases, in that order; junction bases with no gene match: 9. Germline CDR1 reads SGHTS; CDR2 reads YDEGEE. This CDR3 comprises 17 residues. The material for each subset, its genomic DNA, was split evenly across several immunoSEQ plates. Profiling relied on immunoSEQ multiplex PCR, and the TCRdb table lists in-frame clones only, not all of them. Seen here are more than 2 million clones, about 95% observed once, and the top ten hold approximately 1.2%.

The sequencing input was naive CD8+ T cells sorted from blood. The sequence was obtained from a man in his late teens or twenties in good health. The chain links TRBV5-8 to TRBJ2-7; 13 bases fit TRBD2. The CDR3 loop reads CASSLSKGLAGSHEQYF. The CDR3 DNA reads TGTGCCAGCAGCTTGTCCAAGGGACTAGCGGGAAGCCACGAGCAGTACTTC.